A single T cell receptor beta chain is shown here with its context. Its antigen remains unknown. The sample is drawn from a study of post-analysis software for immune sequencing data. Study findings and constraints: The F measure placed samples prepared in the same batch into strongly shared clusters. Patients used about 5 TRBV segments, including TRBV5-6, TRBV5-1 and TRBV20-1, more often than controls.

This CDR3 spans 13 amino acids. Germline V gene lookup returns CDR1 SQVTM and CDR2 ANQGSEA. V dropped 6 bases and J dropped 8 bases, with 19 bases sitting between them. The TCR beta cDNA libraries carried unique molecular identifiers. Input amounts of about 0.95 to 11 million T cells were used. These gave 500,000 or so cDNA molecules, so each molecule approximated one T cell. TCRdb processed the PCR reads anew with MiXCR; each CDR3 protein has one entry. The top ten hold more than 0.55% of the sample, which has hundreds of thousands of distinct CDR3 sequences, roughly 27% seen once. The sample consisted of blood. The origin of this receptor is a girl between 5 and 17 years old with multiple sclerosis. The genes are TRBV29-1 and TRBJ1-1; the D gene is possibly TRBD1 (5 bases). CDR3 loop: CSVQRGGTPEAFF. DNA of the CDR3: TGCAGCGTCCAACGAGGAGGGACCCCCGAAGCTTTCTTT.